The following is a T cell receptor (beta chain) sequence with its context. Its antigen is currently unknown. The sample comes from a study of T cell responses to AZD1222 COVID-19 vaccine. Here immunoSEQ multiplex PCR was the method, and the copy in TCRdb shows in-frame clones only, minus some. The table records 100,000 to 150,000 clones, over 75% of them present only once. The CDR3 loop spans 17 amino acids. Germline lookup yields CDR1 SGHRS and CDR2 YFSETQ. Trimming at V came to 0 bases and at J to 6 bases, leaving 9 bases not matched to a gene. The study, taken as a whole, reports: Unmutated variant regions are reportedly the target of nearly half of TCRs that are spike-specific.

The chain carries TRBV5-1 and TRBJ1-5, with 10 bases matching TRBD1. Here the sequenced sample was peripheral blood, taken on day 0 of AZD1222 vaccination. This receptor was identified in an adult in good health. The CDR3 spells CASSLGGLDRGLQPQHF. The CDR3 DNA follows: TGCGCCAGCAGCTTGGGGGGACTCGACAGGGGGCTTCAGCCCCAGCATTTT.